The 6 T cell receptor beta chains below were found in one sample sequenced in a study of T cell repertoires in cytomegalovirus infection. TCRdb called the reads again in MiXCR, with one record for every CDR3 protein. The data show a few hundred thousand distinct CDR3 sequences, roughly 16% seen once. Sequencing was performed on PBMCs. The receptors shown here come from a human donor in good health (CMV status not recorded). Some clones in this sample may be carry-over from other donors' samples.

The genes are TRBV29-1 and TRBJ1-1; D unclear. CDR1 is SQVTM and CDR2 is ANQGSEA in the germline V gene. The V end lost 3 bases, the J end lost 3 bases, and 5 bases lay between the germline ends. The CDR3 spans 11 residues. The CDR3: CSVDGYTEAFF. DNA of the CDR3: TGCAGCGTTGACGGATACACTGAAGCTTTCTTT.

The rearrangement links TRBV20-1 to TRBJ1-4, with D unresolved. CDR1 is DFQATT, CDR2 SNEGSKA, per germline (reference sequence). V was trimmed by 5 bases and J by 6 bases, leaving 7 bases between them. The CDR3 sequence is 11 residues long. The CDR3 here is CSAGNHEKLFF. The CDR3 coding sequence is TGCAGTGCTGGGAACCATGAAAAACTGTTTTTT.

The CDR3 loop is CASSRDTNYGYTF. The CDR3 nucleotides are TGCGCCAGCAGCAGGGACACTAACTATGGCTACACCTTC. The chain links TRBV4-1 to TRBJ1-2; D is perhaps TRBD1 (6 bases). V was clipped by 5 bases and J by 0 bases, with 7 bases between them. There are 13 residues in the CDR3. Germline loops: CDR1 MGHRA, CDR2 YSYEKL.

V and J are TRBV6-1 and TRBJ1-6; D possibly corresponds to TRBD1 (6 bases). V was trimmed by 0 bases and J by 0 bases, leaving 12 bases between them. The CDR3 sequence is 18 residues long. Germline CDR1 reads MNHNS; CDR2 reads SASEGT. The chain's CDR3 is CASSEAGTRSSYNSPLHF. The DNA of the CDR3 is TGTGCCAGCAGTGAAGCCGGGACACGGAGCTCCTATAATTCACCCCTCCACTTT.

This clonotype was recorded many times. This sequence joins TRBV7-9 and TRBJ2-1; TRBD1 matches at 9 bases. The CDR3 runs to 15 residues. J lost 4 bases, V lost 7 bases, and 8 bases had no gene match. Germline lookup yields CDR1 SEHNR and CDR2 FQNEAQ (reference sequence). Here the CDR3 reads CASNPPGQGYNEQFF. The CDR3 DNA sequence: TGTGCCAGCAACCCCCCGGGACAGGGATACAATGAGCAGTTCTTC.

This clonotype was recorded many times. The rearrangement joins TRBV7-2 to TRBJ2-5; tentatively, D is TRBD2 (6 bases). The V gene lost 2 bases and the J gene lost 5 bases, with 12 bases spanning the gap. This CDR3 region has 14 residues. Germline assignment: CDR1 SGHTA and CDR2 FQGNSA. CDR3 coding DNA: TGTGCCAGCAGCTTAAGTGTGGGAGGCGAGACCCAGTACTTC. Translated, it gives CASSLSVGGETQYF.